This T cell receptor (beta chain) stems from a study of T cell responses to AZD1222 COVID-19 vaccine. Germline CDR1 and CDR2: GTSNPN and SVGIG (reference sequence). V was pared by 2 bases and J by 8 bases, with 25 bases between. The CDR3 is 17 residues long. The assay was immunoSEQ multiplex PCR, and TCRdb's table has in-frame clones only and misses some. The sample holds 100,000 to 150,000 clones, about 90% seen once. For this clone: The antigen remains undetermined.

General observations from the study: The sample set comprised mostly white British donors with more females, and clonal diversity was possibly underestimated. Vaccine-associated CD4 TCRs ranged over spike, dominating at 160-218 and 743-854.

The chain couples TRBV30 to TRBJ1-5; D unresolved. The sequence came from an adult in good health. Sequencing used peripheral blood, obtained on day 0 of AZD1222 vaccination. This CDR3 is CAWSRGPGSAGYEPQHF. DNA for the CDR3: TGTGCCTGGAGTAGAGGGCCGGGATCGGCAGGCTATGAGCCCCAGCATTTT. The full variable domain, rest sourced from reference TRBV30 and TRBJ1-5, is SQTIHQWPATLVQPVGSPLSLECTVEGTSNPNLYWYRQAAGRGLQLLFYSVGIGQISSEVPQNLSASRPQDRQFILSSKKLLLSDSGFYLCAWSRGPGSAGYEPQHFGDGTRLSIL.